The T cell receptor (beta chain) described here comes from a study of human T cells and chemical hapten exposure. Study results and caveats: The donor cohort had alopecia, so its immune response may not match that of healthy people.

The library gave individual cDNA molecules unique molecular identifiers. Via MiXCR, TCRdb re-called the RACE reads, giving one row per CDR3 protein. This table holds approximately 80,000 distinct CDR3 sequences, roughly a tenth found once. The CDR3 has 12 amino acids. With 3 bases removed from V and 6 bases from J, the gap between germline ends came to 6 bases. Germline V gives CDR1 LNHDA, CDR2 SQIVND (reference sequence). This clonotype was recorded a few times. The antigen is not known. The sample's time point: patch test 2, 6 weeks after DPC sensitization. Described treatment: therapeutic diphenylcyclopropenone sensitization with weekly scalp DPC.

The source is a woman in her forties or fifties with alopecia areata. Some clones in this sample may be carry-over from other donors' samples. The sample in question was whole blood, obtained in connection with sensitization to the hapten diphenylcyclopropenone (DPC). The chain employs TRBV19 and TRBJ1-5; D not certain. The CDR3 region is CASSIGSQPQHF. CDR3 nucleotides: TGTGCCAGTAGTATTGGTTCTCAGCCCCAGCATTTT.